This T cell receptor (beta chain) came from a study of blood T cells in healthy people across ages. V was cut by 5 bases and J by 2 bases, with 7 bases left in between. From germline, CDR1 is SGHTA and CDR2 FQGNSA. This CDR3 spans 12 amino acids. With a J-beta primer mix and a sample-barcoded 5' primer, a second PCR ran roughly 6 to 11 cycles. TCRdb re-analysed the 5' RACE reads in MiXCR, keeping a single row per CDR3 protein. The sample includes around 870,000 distinct CDR3 sequences, roughly 26% of them seen just once. About this clonotype: No antigen is known for it.

General study points: It was found that TCR beta diversity correlated strongly with the percentage of naive T cells. Among T cells, TCR beta diversity per million cells dropped roughly linearly as age rose.

The sample comprised blood. V is TRBV7-2 and J is TRBJ2-7; D is ambiguous. This TCR came from a woman older than 75 in good health. CDR3 coding DNA: TGTGCCAGCAGCATTCGGGCCTACGAGCAGTACTTC. Protein sequence: CASSIRAYEQYF.